The source of this T cell receptor (beta chain) is a study of cytomegalovirus exposure and HLA in healthy donors. Study at large: Earlier, fewer than 140 million unique TCR beta sequences were recovered from around 190 million T cells by an analysis. An early data release held about 85 million unique TCRs from HLA-typed donors. Study-wide findings and caveats: In a later analysis, CMV-associated beta chains were mostly HLA-associated, it appeared. In most subjects, TCR beta sequences reportedly gave accurate predictions of HLA-A and HLA-B alleles.

As regards this clone: Its antigen is not identified.

Both 60 Vbeta primers and 13 Jbeta primers went into the PCR. TCRdb keeps only in-frame clones here, not all; method: immunoSEQ multiplex PCR. The table has more than 85,000 clones, 69% seen once; the top ten hold 3.2%. CDR3 length: 12 residues. Germline CDR1 reads MNHNY; CDR2 reads SVGAGI (reference sequence). V was trimmed by 7 bases and J by 4 bases, leaving 10 bases between them. This clonotype was obtained from a man aged 25-45 years in good health and CMV-seronegative. The chain couples TRBV6-6 to TRBJ1-1; D gene uncertain. The source material was PBMCs. The CDR3 protein is CASTNSGTEAFF. DNA for the CDR3: TGTGCCAGCACTAATTCGGGCACTGAAGCTTTCTTT.